The clone carrying this TCR beta chain was seen a handful of times. TCRdb reanalysed the RT-PCR reads using MiXCR and keeps one entry per CDR3 protein. The repertoire holds 2,000 to 2,500 distinct CDR3 sequences, 81% seen once, with roughly 2.7% in the top ten. Trimming at V came to 7 bases and at J to 1 base, leaving 9 bases not matched to a gene. CDR3 length: 16 amino acids. This sample stems from a study of yellow fever vaccine responses in identical twins. The sequencing here drew on T cells from blood (PBMCs), unsorted or a sorted subset (not recorded which), taken before or after yellow fever vaccination (not recorded which). This TCR was recovered from a woman aged 18-29 years who received the yellow fever vaccine. The V and J genes are TRBV12-3 or TRBV12-4 and TRBJ1-2, with 10 bases lining up with TRBD1. As DNA, the CDR3 is TGTGCCAGCACCAAATCTGGACAGGGGGTTAACTATGGCTACACCTTC. Its protein product is CASTKSGQGVNYGYTF.